This record covers a single T cell receptor beta chain. Its cognate antigen is unknown. The assay was immunoSEQ multiplex PCR, and TCRdb's table has in-frame clones only and misses some. The sample holds approximately 56,000 clones, around four fifths seen once. This sample is part of a study of OX40 agonist ivuxolimab in advanced cancers. Study details: Two patients with cutaneous melanoma and one with hepatocellular carcinoma, three in total, showed partial responses.

CDR1 and CDR2 (germline): SGHAT, FQDESV (reference sequence). The CDR3 covers 14 residues. V was trimmed by 2 bases and J by 4 bases, leaving 9 bases between them. Findings and caveats of the study: Certain nonresponders additionally had low normalized T-cell clonal expansion. Compared with others, partial responders at 0.1-3.0 mg/kg displayed clonal expansion among the lowest.

The V and J genes are TRBV11-1 and TRBJ2-1; possible D gene TRBD2, 6 bases. The TCR was taken from an adult with an advanced solid tumor such as melanoma, head and neck, liver or kidney cancer. The input for sequencing was CD4+ or CD8+ T cells sorted from blood, taken in a trial of the OX40 agonist ivuxolimab. This CDR3 reads CASSLSSAYNEQFF. The CDR3 DNA follows: TGTGCCAGCAGCTTATCTAGCGCATACAATGAGCAGTTCTTC. Full variable domain (remainder filled in from reference TRBV11-1 and TRBJ2-1): EAEVAQSPRYKITEKSQAVAFWCDPISGHATLYWYRQILGQGPELLVQFQDESVVDDSQLPKDRFSAERLKGVDSTLKIQPAELGDSAMYLCASSLSSAYNEQFFGPGTRLTVL.